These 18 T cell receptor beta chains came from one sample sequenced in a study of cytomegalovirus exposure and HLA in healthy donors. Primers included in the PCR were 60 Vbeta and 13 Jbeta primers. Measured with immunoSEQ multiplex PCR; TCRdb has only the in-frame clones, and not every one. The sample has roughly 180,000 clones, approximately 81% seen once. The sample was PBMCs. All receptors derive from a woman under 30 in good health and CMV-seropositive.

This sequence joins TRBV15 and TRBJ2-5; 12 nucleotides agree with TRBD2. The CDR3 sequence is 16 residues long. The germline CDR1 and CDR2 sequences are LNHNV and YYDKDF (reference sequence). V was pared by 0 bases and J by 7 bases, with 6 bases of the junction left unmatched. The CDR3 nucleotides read TGTGCCACCAGCAGAGATCTAGCGGGGGGGTGGGCGACCCAGTACTTC. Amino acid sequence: CATSRDLAGGWATQYF.

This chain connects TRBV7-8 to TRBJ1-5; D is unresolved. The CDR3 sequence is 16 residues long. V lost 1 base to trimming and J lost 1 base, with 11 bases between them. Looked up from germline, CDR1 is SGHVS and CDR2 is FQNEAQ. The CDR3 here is CASSLERFGSNQPQHF. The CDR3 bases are TGTGCCAGCAGCTTAGAACGCTTCGGGAGCAATCAGCCCCAGCATTTT.

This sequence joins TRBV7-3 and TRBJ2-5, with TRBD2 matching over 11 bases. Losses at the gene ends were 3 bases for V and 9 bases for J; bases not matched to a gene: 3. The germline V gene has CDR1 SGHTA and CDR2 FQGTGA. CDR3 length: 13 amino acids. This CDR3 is CASSLTSGVPQYF. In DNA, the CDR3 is TGTGCCAGCAGCTTGACTAGCGGGGTCCCCCAGTACTTC.

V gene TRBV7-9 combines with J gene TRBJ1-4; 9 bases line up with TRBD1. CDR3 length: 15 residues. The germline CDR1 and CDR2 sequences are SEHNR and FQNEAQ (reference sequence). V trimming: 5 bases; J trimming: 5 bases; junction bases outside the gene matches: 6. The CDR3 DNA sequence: TGTGCCAGCAGCCTACAGGGGGCCGTGAATGAAAAACTGTTTTTT. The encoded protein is CASSLQGAVNEKLFF.

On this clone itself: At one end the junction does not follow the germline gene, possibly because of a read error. CDR3 bases: TGTGCCAGTAGTTTCCTCCCACCGATTGCGGGGCCCTTC. It translates to CASSFLPPIAGPF. This chain connects TRBV19 to TRBJ1-2; D is possibly TRBD1 (5 bases). Germline V lookup: CDR1 LNHDA, CDR2 SQIVND (reference sequence). This CDR3 is 13 amino acids long.

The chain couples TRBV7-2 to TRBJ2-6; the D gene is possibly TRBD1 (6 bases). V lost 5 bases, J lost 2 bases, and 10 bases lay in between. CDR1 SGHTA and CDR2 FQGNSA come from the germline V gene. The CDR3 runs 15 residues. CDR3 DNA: TGTGCCAGCAGCCTCCACAGGGCTGGGGCCAACGTCCTGACTTTC. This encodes CASSLHRAGANVLTF.

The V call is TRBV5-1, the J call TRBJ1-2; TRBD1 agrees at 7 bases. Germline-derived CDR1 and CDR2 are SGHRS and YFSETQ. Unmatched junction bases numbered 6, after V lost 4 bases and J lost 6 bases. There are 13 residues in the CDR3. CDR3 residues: CASSPDREDGYTF. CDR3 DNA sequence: TGCGCCAGCAGCCCCGACAGGGAAGATGGCTACACCTTC.

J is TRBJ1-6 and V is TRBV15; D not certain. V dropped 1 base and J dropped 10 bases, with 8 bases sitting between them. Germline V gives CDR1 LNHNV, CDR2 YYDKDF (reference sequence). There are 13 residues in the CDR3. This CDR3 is CATSRVGGSPLHF. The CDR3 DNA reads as TGTGCCACCAGCAGAGTAGGAGGCTCACCCCTCCACTTT.

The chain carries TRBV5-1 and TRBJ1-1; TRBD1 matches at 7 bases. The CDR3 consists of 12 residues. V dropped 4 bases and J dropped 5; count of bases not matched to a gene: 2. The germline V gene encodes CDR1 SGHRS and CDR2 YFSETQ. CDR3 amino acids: CASSKGQTEAFF. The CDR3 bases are TGCGCCAGCAGCAAGGGACAGACTGAAGCTTTCTTT.

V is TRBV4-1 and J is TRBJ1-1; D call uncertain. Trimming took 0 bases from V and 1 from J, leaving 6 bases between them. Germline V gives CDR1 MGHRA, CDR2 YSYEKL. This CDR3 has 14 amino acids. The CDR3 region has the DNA TGCGCCAGCAGCCAAGAGGAGGCGAACACTGAAGCTTTCTTT. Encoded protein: CASSQEEANTEAFF.

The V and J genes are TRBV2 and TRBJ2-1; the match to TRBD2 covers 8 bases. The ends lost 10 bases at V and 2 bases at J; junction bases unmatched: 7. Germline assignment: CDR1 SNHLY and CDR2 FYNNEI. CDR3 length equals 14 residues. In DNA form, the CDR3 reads TGTGCCACCCACGGGGGGGCCACCTACAATGAGCAGTTCTTC. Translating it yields CATHGGATYNEQFF.

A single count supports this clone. The chain's CDR3 is CASSPPWSGTGNEQFF. Written as DNA, the CDR3 is TGTGCCAGCAGCCCGCCATGGTCGGGGACAGGGAATGAGCAGTTCTTC. This chain connects TRBV5-6 to TRBJ2-1; 9 bases agree with TRBD1. Unmatched junction bases numbered 12, after V lost 4 bases and J lost 7 bases. Per germline, CDR1 SGHDT and CDR2 YYEEEE. The CDR3 length is 16 residues.

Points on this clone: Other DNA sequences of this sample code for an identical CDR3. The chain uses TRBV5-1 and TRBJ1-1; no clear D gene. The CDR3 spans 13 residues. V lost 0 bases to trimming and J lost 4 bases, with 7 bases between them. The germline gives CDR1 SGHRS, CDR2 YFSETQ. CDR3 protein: CASSLVAGTEAFF. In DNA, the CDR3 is TGCGCCAGCAGCTTGGTGGCAGGCACTGAAGCTTTCTTT.

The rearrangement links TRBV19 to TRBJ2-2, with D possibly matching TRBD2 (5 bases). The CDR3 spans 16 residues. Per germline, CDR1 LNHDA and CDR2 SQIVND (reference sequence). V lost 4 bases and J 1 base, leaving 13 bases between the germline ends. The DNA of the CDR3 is TGTGCCAGTAGTAACGACCCGGGATTGAACACCGGGGAGCTGTTTTTT. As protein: CASSNDPGLNTGELFF.

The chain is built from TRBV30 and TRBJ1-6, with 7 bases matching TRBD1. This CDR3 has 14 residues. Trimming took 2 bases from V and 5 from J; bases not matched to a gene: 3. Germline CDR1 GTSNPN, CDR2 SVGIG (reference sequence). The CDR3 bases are TGTGCCTGGAGTCTAGGACAGGATAATTCACCCCTCCACTTT. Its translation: CAWSLGQDNSPLHF. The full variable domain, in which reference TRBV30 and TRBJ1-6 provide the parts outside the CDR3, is SQTIHQWPATLVQPVGSPLSLECTVEGTSNPNLYWYRQAAGRGLQLLFYSVGIGQISSEVPQNLSASRPQDRQFILSSKKLLLSDSGFYLCAWSLGQDNSPLHFGNGTRLTVT.

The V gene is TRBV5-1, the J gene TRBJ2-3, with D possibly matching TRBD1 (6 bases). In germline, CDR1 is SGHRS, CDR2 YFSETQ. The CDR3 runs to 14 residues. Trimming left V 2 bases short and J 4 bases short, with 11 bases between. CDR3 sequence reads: CASSFRGRADTQYF. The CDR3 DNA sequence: TGCGCCAGCAGCTTCAGGGGTCGGGCAGATACGCAGTATTTT.

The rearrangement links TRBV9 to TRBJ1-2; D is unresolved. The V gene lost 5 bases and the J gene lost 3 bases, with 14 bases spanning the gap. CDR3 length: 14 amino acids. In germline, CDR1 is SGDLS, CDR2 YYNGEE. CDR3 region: CASRSVGGDYGYTF. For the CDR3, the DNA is TGTGCCAGCAGGAGTGTCGGCGGGGACTATGGCTACACCTTC.

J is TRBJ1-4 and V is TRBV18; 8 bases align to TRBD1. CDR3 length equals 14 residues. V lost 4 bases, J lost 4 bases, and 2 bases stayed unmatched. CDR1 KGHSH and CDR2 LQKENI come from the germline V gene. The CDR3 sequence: CASSQGQDNEKLFF. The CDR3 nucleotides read TGTGCCAGCTCACAGGGACAGGATAATGAAAAACTGTTTTTT.